This TCR beta chain was retrieved from a study of T cell repertoires in cytomegalovirus infection. Study information: An indication of both CMV infection and matching HLA type came from public TCR beta signatures.

In its sample, this clonotype was seen a few times. The antigen is undetermined. Whole-study findings and limits: There were carriers of CMV plus the relevant HLA, and cumulative public TCR beta family frequency identified them. What dominated the ex vivo response were HLA-C-restricted CMV-specific TCR beta clonotypes.

There are 15 residues in the CDR3. Trimming shortened V by 4 bases and J by 2 bases, and 12 bases separated the two germline ends. The germline CDR1 and CDR2 sequences are KGHDR and SFDVKD. TCRdb processed the reads anew with MiXCR; each CDR3 protein has one entry. The table lists some 110,000 distinct CDR3 sequences, 10% of them singletons. The chain carries TRBV24-1 and TRBJ2-3, with D possibly matching TRBD2 (6 bases). Sequencing was performed on PBMCs, sequenced either directly or after in vitro stimulation (not recorded which). This receptor was obtained from a human donor in good health (CMV status not recorded). Some clones in this sample may be carry-over from other donors' samples. CDR3 region: CATSEEGTYTDTQYF. CDR3 nucleotides: TGTGCCACCAGTGAAGAGGGGACTTACACAGATACGCAGTATTTT.